The 30 T cell receptor beta chains in this list originate from one sample, sequenced in a study of CD8+ T cells in alopecia areata. cDNA serving as the sequencing template came from extracted, reverse transcribed RNA. Method: immunoSEQ multiplex PCR; TCRdb's copy keeps in-frame clones and lacks some. The sample holds 150,000 to 200,000 clones, more than 55% seen once. Treatment described: oral pan-JAK inhibitor, 5-10 mg twice daily. The sample consisted of CD4+ T cells sorted from blood, taken around week 47, from a patient treated with tofacitinib. The source of these receptors is a human donor with alopecia areata.

The chain links TRBV30 to TRBJ1-2; D possibly corresponds to TRBD1 (6 bases). The CDR3 totals 14 residues. V lost 0 bases and J lost 6, with 14 bases in between. The germline CDR1 and CDR2 sequences are GTSNPN and SVGIG (reference sequence). CDR3: CAWSVPEGGHGYTF. CDR3 DNA: TGTGCCTGGAGTGTGCCCGAAGGGGGGCATGGCTACACCTTC.

The genes are TRBV5-1 and TRBJ2-6, with D possibly TRBD2 on 5 matching bases. This CDR3 spans 16 amino acids. The germline V and J ends were trimmed by 4 bases and 3 bases, with 14 bases remaining between them. Germline V gene sequence: CDR1 SGHRS, CDR2 YFSETQ. The CDR3 DNA reads TGCGCCAGCAGCCCAATTCCGGCGGGTGGGGCCAACGTCCTGACTTTC. It encodes CASSPIPAGGANVLTF.

The chain combines TRBV7-2 with TRBJ2-7, with D maybe TRBD2 (5 bases). CDR3 length: 15 amino acids. The V gene's germline CDR1 is SGHTA and CDR2 FQGNSA. V gave up 5 bases and J gave up 6 bases, with 20 bases separating them. CDR3 DNA: TGTGCCAGCAGCCCCAACACGGGAACGCGGAGCGAGCAGTACTTC. This codes for CASSPNTGTRSEQYF. The full variable domain, in which reference TRBV7-2 and TRBJ2-7 provide the parts outside the CDR3, is GAGVSQSPSNKVTEKGKDVELRCDPISGHTALYWYRQSLGQGLEFLIYFQGNSAPDKSGLPSDRFSAERTGGSVSTLTIQRTQQEDSAVYLCASSPNTGTRSEQYFGPGTRLTVT.

V usage is TRBV5-1 and J usage is TRBJ2-7; D is possibly TRBD1 or TRBD2 (5 bases each). Germline-derived CDR1 and CDR2 are SGHRS and YFSETQ. The length of the CDR3 is 15 residues. V lost 3 bases and J 5 bases, leaving 18 bases between the germline ends. For the CDR3, the DNA is TGCGCCAGCAGCTCAAGAGGGGCAGGGACCCACGAGCAGTACTTC. Translating it yields CASSSRGAGTHEQYF.

V usage is TRBV1 and J usage is TRBJ2-5; TRBD2, the table's D call, was not compared with the DNA. TRBV1 counts as a pseudogene. There are 14 residues in the CDR3. The CDR3 sequence is CTSSQRGGEETQYF. CDR3 sequence (DNA): TGCACCAGCAGCCAACGTGGGGGGGAAGAGACCCAGTACTTC.

This clone is labeled as medium-sized. The chain links TRBV29-1 to TRBJ1-3, with D hard to call. Trimming removed 7 bases from V and 1 base from J, with 8 bases in between. The CDR3 runs to 12 residues. Germline CDR1 and CDR2: SQVTM and ANQGSEA. The CDR3 DNA is TGCAGCGGGTCCAATTCTGGAAACACCATATATTTT. This gives the protein CSGSNSGNTIYF. The variable domain in full, completed from reference TRBV29-1 and TRBJ1-3, reads SAVISQKPSRDICQRGTSLTIQCQVDSQVTMMFWYRQQPGQSLTLIATANQGSEATYESGFVIDKFPISRPNLTFSTLTVSNMSPEDSSIYLCSGSNSGNTIYFGEGSWLTVV.

This clone came up a few times. V gene TRBV4-2 combines with J gene TRBJ1-5, with unresolved D. V was clipped by 0 bases and J by 6 bases, with 12 bases between them. The CDR3 runs to 15 residues. The V gene's germline CDR1 is LGHNA and CDR2 YNFKEQ. The chain's CDR3 is CASSQESIRGQPQHF. The CDR3 DNA follows: TGTGCCAGCAGCCAAGAGAGCATTCGGGGTCAGCCCCAGCATTTT.

The gene calls are TRBV15 and TRBJ1-1, with 7 bases that match TRBD1. V lost 5 bases to trimming and J lost 0 bases; unmatched junction nucleotides: 3. CDR1 and CDR2 (germline): LNHNV, YYDKDF (reference sequence). The CDR3 length is 14 residues. The CDR3 spells CATSPGTVNTEAFF. CDR3 DNA: TGTGCCACCAGCCCCGGGACAGTGAACACTGAAGCTTTCTTT.

The rearrangement joins TRBV18 to TRBJ2-5; 10 nucleotides align to TRBD1. The ends lost 0 bases at V and 1 base at J; junction bases unmatched: 5. The CDR3 extends over 17 amino acids. Germline-derived CDR1 and CDR2 are KGHSH and LQKENI. The CDR3 here is CASSPPVGQGGQETQYF. The CDR3 nucleotides read TGTGCCAGCTCACCACCAGTTGGACAGGGGGGCCAAGAGACCCAGTACTTC.

This clone turned up a few times. The chain couples TRBV6-6 to TRBJ2-7; TRBD1 agrees at 9 bases. Per the germline V gene, CDR1 is MNHNY and CDR2 is SVGAGI (reference sequence). The CDR3 runs 13 residues. V gave up 5 bases and J gave up 3 bases; unmatched junction bases: 2. CDR3 amino acids: CASSTTGGYEQYF. The CDR3 bases are TGTGCCAGCAGTACGACAGGGGGCTACGAGCAGTACTTC.

V gene TRBV20-1 combines with J gene TRBJ2-1; 7 nucleotides match TRBD2. The CDR3 loop spans 11 amino acids. After removal of 2 bases from V and 15 bases from J, the junction contained 7 bases not matched to a gene. Germline CDR1 reads DFQATT; CDR2 reads SNEGSKA (reference sequence). The CDR3 nucleotides are TGCAGTGCTAGATCACCGGGACTACCGTTCTTC. Amino acids: CSARSPGLPFF.

In nucleotides, the CDR3 is TGCAGCGTTGTGTCAAACCTGGGGACTGAAGCTTTCTTT. Protein: CSVVSNLGTEAFF. The rearrangement links TRBV29-1 to TRBJ1-1; unclear D gene. This CDR3 spans 13 amino acids. Per germline, CDR1 SQVTM and CDR2 ANQGSEA. The V and J ends lost 4 bases and 5 bases respectively, with 14 bases between them. Based on the CDR3 plus reference TRBV29-1 and TRBJ1-1, the full variable domain is SAVISQKPSRDICQRGTSLTIQCQVDSQVTMMFWYRQQPGQSLTLIATANQGSEATYESGFVIDKFPISRPNLTFSTLTVSNMSPEDSSIYLCSVVSNLGTEAFFGQGTRLTVV.

The chain employs TRBV20-1 and TRBJ2-7, with D hard to call. V dropped 0 bases and J dropped 4 bases, with 4 bases sitting between them. CDR1 DFQATT and CDR2 SNEGSKA come from the germline V gene (reference sequence). This CDR3 is 11 amino acids long. In DNA form, the CDR3 reads TGCAGTGCTAGAGATGATTACGAGCAGTACTTC. Encoded protein: CSARDDYEQYF.

The CDR3 is CAWSVLKGQGAADTQYF. DNA for the CDR3: TGTGCCTGGAGTGTCCTAAAGGGACAGGGGGCGGCAGATACGCAGTATTTT. This chain links TRBV30 with TRBJ2-3; 12 nucleotides agree with TRBD1. V dropped 0 bases and J dropped 4; count of bases not matched to a gene: 8. The CDR3 is 17 amino acids. Germline V CDR1 and CDR2: GTSNPN, SVGIG (reference sequence).

The chain has TRBV11-3 and TRBJ2-2; TRBD2 aligns across 7 bases. Germline V gene sequence: CDR1 SGHNT, CDR2 YENEEA. The CDR3 runs 15 residues. With 5 bases clipped from V and 0 bases from J, the junction kept 3 bases outside the gene matches. In nucleotides, the CDR3 is TGTGCCAGCAGCCCCGGGACTACGAACACCGGGGAGCTGTTTTTT. The encoded protein is CASSPGTTNTGELFF.

In nucleotides, the CDR3 is TGCGCCAGCAGTCAATCCGTGAGCACAGGGGCCTACGAGCAGTACTTC. Translating it yields CASSQSVSTGAYEQYF. The V call is TRBV23-1, the J call TRBJ2-7; TRBD1 aligns across 7 bases. TRBV23-1 is known as an ORF, though its function is uncertain. The length of the CDR3 is 16 residues. The junction had 7 bases not matched to a gene; V was cut back by 0 bases and J by 2 bases.

The gene calls are TRBV7-2 and TRBJ2-7; D assignment may be TRBD1 or TRBD2 (5 bases each). The CDR3 has 14 amino acids. Germline V gene sequence: CDR1 SGHTA, CDR2 FQGNSA. The V gene lost 1 base and the J gene lost 2 bases, with 9 bases spanning the gap. The chain's CDR3 is CASSLGTGPYEQYF. In nucleotides, the CDR3 is TGTGCCAGCAGCTTAGGGACGGGGCCCTACGAGCAGTACTTC.

This clone was seen a few times. This sequence joins TRBV29-1 and TRBJ1-2; D is unresolved. The V gene lost 5 bases and the J gene lost 4 bases, with 14 bases spanning the gap. CDR3 length: 13 amino acids. Germline assignment: CDR1 SQVTM and CDR2 ANQGSEA. The CDR3: CSVLSGDSYGYTF. CDR3 sequence (DNA): TGCAGCGTTCTGTCCGGGGATTCCTATGGCTACACCTTC.

The V gene is TRBV9, the J gene TRBJ1-2; TRBD1 aligns across 7 bases. Germline V gives CDR1 SGDLS, CDR2 YYNGEE. V was pared by 3 bases and J by 3 bases, with 11 bases of the junction left unmatched. The CDR3 extends over 16 amino acids. The DNA of the CDR3 is TGTGCCAGCAGCGAGGGCACACAGGGGCGGGACTATGGCTACACCTTC. This codes for CASSEGTQGRDYGYTF.

V gene TRBV7-2 combines with J gene TRBJ2-3; no definite D call. The CDR3 spans 14 residues. Germline V CDR1 and CDR2: SGHTA, FQGNSA. The ends were cut back, 5 bases at V and 1 base at J, with 10 bases in the middle. The DNA of the CDR3 is TGTGCCAGCAGCCTCTCTTCTGGCACAGATACGCAGTATTTT. Translation gives CASSLSSGTDTQYF. The variable domain in full, completed from reference TRBV7-2 and TRBJ2-3, reads GAGVSQSPSNKVTEKGKDVELRCDPISGHTALYWYRQSLGQGLEFLIYFQGNSAPDKSGLPSDRFSAERTGGSVSTLTIQRTQQEDSAVYLCASSLSSGTDTQYFGPGTRLTVL.

The chain employs TRBV7-3 and TRBJ2-6; 7 nucleotides align to TRBD1. V shed 4 bases, J shed 3 bases, and the junction held 6 bases outside the gene matches. The CDR3 sequence is 16 residues long. CDR1 is SGHTA and CDR2 is FQGTGA in the germline V gene. The CDR3 coding sequence is TGTGCCAGCAGCTCACTAGGGGGCGGTGGGGCCAACGTCCTGACTTTC. Its protein product is CASSSLGGGGANVLTF.

The chain links TRBV27 to TRBJ1-6; D uncertain. Germline loops: CDR1 MNHEY, CDR2 SMNVEV (reference sequence). This CDR3 region has 13 residues. V gave up 4 bases and J gave up 7 bases, with 8 bases separating them. CDR3 amino acids: CASSYGVNSPLHF. CDR3 DNA: TGTGCCAGCAGTTACGGGGTCAATTCACCCCTCCACTTT.

V is TRBV25-1 and J is TRBJ2-3, with D uncertain. The V gene lost 4 bases and the J gene lost 0 bases, with 11 bases spanning the gap. The CDR3 has 15 residues. Germline V gene sequence: CDR1 MGHDK, CDR2 SYGVNS. Written as DNA, the CDR3 is TGTGCCAGCAGTGGGGATGTCGTCAGCACAGATACGCAGTATTTT. The encoded protein is CASSGDVVSTDTQYF. Combining the CDR3 with reference TRBV25-1 and TRBJ2-3 gives the whole variable domain EADIYQTPRYLVIGTGKKITLECSQTMGHDKMYWYQQDPGMELHLIHYSYGVNSTEKGDLSSESTVSRIRTEHFPLTLESARPSHTSQYLCASSGDVVSTDTQYFGPGTRLTVL.

As DNA, the CDR3 is TGTGCCAGCACCAGGGACGGATTAACTGGGGATACGCAGTATTTT. It translates to CASTRDGLTGDTQYF. This sequence joins TRBV11-2 and TRBJ2-3; TRBD1 or TRBD2 may be the D gene (5 bases each). V was cut by 7 bases and J by 6 bases, with 20 bases left in between. The CDR3 is 15 amino acids. Germline V lookup: CDR1 SGHAT, CDR2 FQNNGV.

The J gene is TRBJ1-2, the V gene TRBV30, with TRBD1 as a possible D gene (6 bases). The germline V gene has CDR1 GTSNPN and CDR2 SVGIG (reference sequence). V lost 1 base to trimming and J lost 6 bases, with 15 bases between them. CDR3 length: 14 residues. CDR3 in amino acids: CAWSGDRTVNGYTF. The CDR3 nucleotides read TGTGCCTGGAGTGGAGACAGGACGGTTAATGGCTACACCTTC.

CDR3 DNA sequence: TGCGCCAGCAGCTTTCGACAGGGAGGCACTGAAGCTTTCTTT. This sequence encodes CASSFRQGGTEAFF. V gene TRBV5-1 combines with J gene TRBJ1-1, with 7 bases that match TRBD1. V shed 2 bases and J 4 bases; nucleotides not matched to a gene: 5. This CDR3 contains 14 residues. CDR1 and CDR2 from the germline V gene are SGHRS and YFSETQ.

This clone occurred many times. This CDR3 is also generated by other DNA sequences in the sample. This sequence joins TRBV27 and TRBJ2-5, with D perhaps TRBD1 or TRBD2 (6 bases each). The CDR3 has 13 amino acids. Per the germline V gene, CDR1 is MNHEY and CDR2 is SMNVEV (reference sequence). Trimming took 3 bases from V and 5 from J, leaving 10 bases between them. The CDR3 bases are TGTGCCAGCAGTTTCCGGGGGCGTGAGACCCAGTACTTC. It specifies CASSFRGRETQYF.

The genes are TRBV29-1 and TRBJ1-2, with TRBD1 identical over 12 bases. V was pared by 4 bases and J by 0 bases, with 6 bases of the junction left unmatched. The CDR3 covers 16 residues. Germline CDR1 reads SQVTM; CDR2 reads ANQGSEA. This chain's CDR3 is CSVVRDRGPTNYGYTF. For the CDR3, the DNA is TGCAGCGTTGTCAGGGACAGGGGGCCAACTAACTATGGCTACACCTTC.

The chain links TRBV15 to TRBJ2-1, with TRBD2 as a possible D gene (6 bases). CDR3 size: 16 residues. The V end lost 1 base, the J end lost 7 bases, and 17 bases lay between the germline ends. From germline, CDR1 is LNHNV and CDR2 YYDKDF (reference sequence). In DNA form, the CDR3 reads TGTGCCACCAGCAGAGTGGCATCGACGGGGGAGAATGAGCAGTTCTTC. It specifies CATSRVASTGENEQFF. The variable domain in full, completed from reference TRBV15 and TRBJ2-1, reads DAMVIQNPRYQVTQFGKPVTLSCSQTLNHNVMYWYQQKSSQAPKLLFHYYDKDFNNEADTPDNFQSRRPNTSFCFLDIRSPGLGDTAMYLCATSRVASTGENEQFFGPGTRLTVL.

In DNA form, the CDR3 reads TGTGCCAGCAGCGTCGGAAATTCACCCCTCCACTTT. It yields the protein CASSVGNSPLHF. The chain joins TRBV9 to TRBJ1-6, with unresolved D. The CDR3 covers 12 residues. Germline values: CDR1 SGDLS, CDR2 YYNGEE. V was shortened by 2 bases and J by 7 bases, with 4 bases between the two germline ends.